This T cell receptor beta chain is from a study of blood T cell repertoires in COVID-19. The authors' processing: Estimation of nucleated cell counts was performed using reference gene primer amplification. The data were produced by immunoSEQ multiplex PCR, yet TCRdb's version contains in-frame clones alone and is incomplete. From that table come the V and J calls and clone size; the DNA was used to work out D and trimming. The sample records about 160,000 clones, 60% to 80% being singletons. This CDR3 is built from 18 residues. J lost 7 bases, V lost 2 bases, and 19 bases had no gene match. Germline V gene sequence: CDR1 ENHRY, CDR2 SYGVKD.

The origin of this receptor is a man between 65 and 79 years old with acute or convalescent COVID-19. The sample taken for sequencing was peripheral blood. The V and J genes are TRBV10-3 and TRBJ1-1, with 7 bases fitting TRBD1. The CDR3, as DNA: TGTGCCATCAGTGAGAAGACAGGGCGAAAAAAAGAGCCTCATGAAGCTTTCTTT. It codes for CAISEKTGRKKEPHEAFF.